This T cell receptor (beta chain) was recovered during a study of vaccination effects on CD4 cells after COVID-19 (dated by TCRdb to 2021 to 2024). Some background on the complete study: Across the study, the median time from the second dose to post-vaccine sampling was 72 days (range 14 to 241). In the study, cultures from other donors were sequenced using the Oncomine TCR Beta short-read assay on an Illumina iSeq 100. Altogether, roughly 10 COVID-19 convalescent patients and 4 SARS-CoV-2-naive healthy vaccine recipients made up the full study. SARS-CoV-2 spike-specific CD4+ TCR repertoires from before and after mRNA vaccination were compared in COVID-19 convalescent patients and in infection-naive vaccine recipients.

The investigation overall reported the following: The study was limited by a small number of convalescent patients and lacked early post-infection timepoints. Marked clonal contraction was observed in both infection-induced and vaccine-induced clones at late post-vaccination timepoints, consistent with waning T cell responses. In healthy vaccine recipients, vaccine-induced clones were almost all SARS-CoV-2 mono-reactive, with only 1 of 255 being cross-reactive with common cold coronaviruses.

There are a few counts of this clone. Its antigen remains undetermined. Base qualities were left out, and no much larger clone turns up one base away. The library was produced with the immunoSEQ multiplex PCR assay. TCR beta CDR3 sequencing was performed on DNA from the cultured, isolated CD4+ T cells. The authors' pipeline ran thus. Non-productive TCR sequences were removed and reads were trimmed to the CDR3 region, keeping CDR3s of at least 7 amino acids. The MANAFEST web app was used to identify antigen-specific clonotypes by comparing expansion in peptide wells with expansion in reference cultures. To count as positive, a clone had to show expansion at FDR<0.05 compared with the reference and with all other wells, an odds ratio above 5, and a frequency above 0.1% in two replicate wells. Cross-reactive clonotypes were defined as significantly expanded in SARS-CoV-2 spike wells and in at least one common cold coronavirus spike condition. CDR3 similarity was assessed by Levenshtein distance with the stringdist R package, and unrooted trees were built with ape in R 3.6.1. The table was pulled from immuneACCESS by TCRdb, which kept in-frame rearrangements only. Such tables lose some clones; where checked, under half of the loss comes from unresolved V genes, and the rest has no known cause. The V and J calls and clone size are taken from that table; D and trimming were inferred from the DNA. Within this sample are 26,000 or so clones, with 83% of them counted one time only. Of the sample, 1.4% is held by the ten largest clones.

To identify antigen-specific CD4+ T cell clonotypes by their expansion, the ViraFEST assay first stimulated PBMC with viral peptide pools and then applied TCR sequencing. After less than eleven days of culture, CD4+ T cells were isolated with the EasySep CD4+ T cell isolation kit. Two doses of either the BNT162b2 or the mRNA-1273 mRNA SARS-CoV-2 vaccine were administered to participants. Negative nucleocapsid antibody results before and after vaccination confirmed that the healthy vaccine recipients had no prior SARS-CoV-2 infection. Each well held more than 1.5 million PBMC cultured in IMDM containing roughly 5.1% human AB serum, around 10 IU/ml IL-2 and gentamicin, along with around 9.1 ug/ml peptides. Half of the culture medium was replaced with fresh IL-2-containing medium on days 3 and 7. Unless noted otherwise, every peptide stimulation condition was grown in triplicate wells. Using Ficoll-Paque Plus gradient centrifugation, PBMC were separated from whole blood and then either used fresh or cryopreserved at -140C. Overlapping peptide pools spanned the spike proteins of SARS-CoV-2 and the common cold coronaviruses HCoV-NL63, HCoV-OC43 and HCoV-229E. The QIAamp micro DNA kit was used to extract genomic DNA from the cultured CD4+ T cells.

V and J are trimmed by 7 bases and 3 bases, and the gene matches miss 6 bases of the junction. The CDR1 and CDR2 encoded by the germline V gene (reference sequence) are MNHNY and SVGAGI. The CDR3, from cysteine to phenylalanine, totals 15 residues. Kept here is only the CDR3 DNA, which spans 45 bases and is read in frame from base 1. The rearrangement joined TRBV6-6 to TRBJ2-2, and 9 bases in between align with TRBD1. Sequences were derived from CD4+ T cells from PBMCs cultured with HCoV-NL63 spike peptides, sampled after COVID-19 vaccination. The meaning of the sample's cell subset or site label: HCoV-NL63 spike overlapping peptide pool stimulation. The receptor was derived from a human donor who received a COVID-19 vaccine. Some clones in this sample may be carry-over from other donors' samples. The DNA is as follows: TGTGCCAGCACTAAAACAGGGGGCCACACCGGGGAGCTGTTTTTT. Translated, this gives CASTKTGGHTGELFF.